The 9 T cell receptor beta chains below all came from one sample that was sequenced in a study of blood T cell repertoires in COVID-19. Assay: immunoSEQ multiplex PCR; the TCRdb copy retains only in-frame clones and omits some. The profile covers roughly 280,000 clones, with around four fifths appearing a single time and about 4.3% taken by the ten largest. Sample: peripheral blood. Source of these receptors: a man between 60 and 75 years old who had recovered from COVID-19.

V gene TRBV19 combines with J gene TRBJ2-7; tentatively, D is TRBD1 (6 bases). Trimming cost V 3 bases and J 7 bases, with 13 bases left between them. Germline V lookup: CDR1 LNHDA, CDR2 SQIVND (reference sequence). The CDR3 is 13 amino acids. Here the CDR3 DNA reads TGTGCCAGTAGTATTTATGGGGGCGGAGAGCAGTACTTC. This translates into CASSIYGGGEQYF. The whole variable domain, remainder taken from reference TRBV19 and TRBJ2-7, is DGGITQSPKYLFRKEGQNVTLSCEQNLNHDAMYWYRQDPGQGLRLIYYSQIVNDFQKGDIAEGYSVSREKKESFPLTVTSAQKNPTAFYLCASSIYGGGEQYFGPGTRLTVT.

This clone was observed a single time. The chain links TRBV5-1 to TRBJ2-5; 11 bases agree with TRBD2. CDR1 is SGHRS and CDR2 is YFSETQ in the germline V gene. The J segment lost 4 bases and the V segment lost 4 bases, leaving 15 bases of the junction unmatched. CDR3 length: 18 residues. The CDR3: CASSPPIAGGPRVETQYF. CDR3 DNA sequence: TGCGCCAGCAGCCCCCCTATAGCGGGAGGGCCTAGGGTAGAGACCCAGTACTTC.

The rearrangement uses TRBV7-8 and TRBJ1-1; TRBD1 might be the D (5 bases). V lost 0 bases, J lost 1 base, and 9 bases lay in between. The germline gives CDR1 SGHVS, CDR2 FQNEAQ. CDR3 length equals 15 residues. DNA of the CDR3: TGTGCCAGCAGCTTAGCGCAGGGCCCGAACACTGAAGCTTTCTTT. The encoded protein is CASSLAQGPNTEAFF.

The V gene is TRBV5-4, the J gene TRBJ1-4; D is ambiguous. This CDR3 contains 16 residues. Germline V gives CDR1 SGHNT, CDR2 YYREEE (reference sequence). Trimming took off 0 bases at V and 0 bases at J, with 9 bases between the two ends. CDR3 bases: TGTGCCAGCAGCTTGGGTCCCGGGACAACTAATGAAAAACTGTTTTTT. Translation gives CASSLGPGTTNEKLFF.

This rearrangement joins TRBV4-1 to TRBJ2-2, with D perhaps matching TRBD1 (6 bases). This CDR3 has 14 residues. Germline V gene lookup returns CDR1 MGHRA and CDR2 YSYEKL. Trimming removed 4 bases from V and 5 bases from J, with 11 bases in between. The CDR3 DNA sequence: TGCGCCAGCAGCCTCGAGCAGGGGACCGGGGAGCTGTTTTTT. Its translation: CASSLEQGTGELFF.

This clone was counted only a few times. The chain couples TRBV19 to TRBJ1-2; 7 bases map to TRBD1. The germline CDR1 and CDR2 sequences are LNHDA and SQIVND (reference sequence). This CDR3 contains 13 residues. V lost 6 bases, J lost 8 bases, and 9 bases stayed unmatched. The DNA for the CDR3 is TGTGCCAGTAGCCTCGGACAGGTTGACGGCTACACCTTC. It codes for CASSLGQVDGYTF.

The rearrangement uses TRBV2 and TRBJ1-5, with a weak D call TRBD1 (5 bases). CDR1 is SNHLY, CDR2 FYNNEI, per germline. The CDR3 spans 16 residues. The V gene lost 0 bases and the J gene lost 4 bases, with 13 bases spanning the gap. CDR3 loop: CASSEAGGTGNQPQHF. The DNA for the CDR3 is TGTGCCAGCAGTGAAGCAGGAGGGACCGGGAATCAGCCCCAGCATTTT.

The chain combines TRBV29-1 with TRBJ2-3; 7 nucleotides align to TRBD2. Trimming took 3 bases from V and 1 from J; bases not matched to a gene: 1. CDR3 length: 13 residues. CDR1 is SQVTM, CDR2 ANQGSEA, per germline. Written as DNA, the CDR3 is TGCAGCGTTGACCTAGCGGGCACAGATACGCAGTATTTT. It encodes CSVDLAGTDTQYF.

V gene TRBV30 combines with J gene TRBJ1-1; TRBD1 aligns across 7 bases. Germline CDR1 is GTSNPN and CDR2 is SVGIG (reference sequence). The CDR3 runs to 14 residues. V shed 3 bases, J shed 0 bases, and the junction held 4 bases outside the gene matches. The CDR3 DNA follows: TGTGCCTGGAGAGGGGACAGATTGAACACTGAAGCTTTCTTT. It codes for CAWRGDRLNTEAFF.